The entry below gives a single T cell receptor beta chain sequence along with its context. Its antigen is undetermined. The sample is drawn from a study of radiation and T cells in renal cell carcinoma. Findings and limits, study-wide: Without pretreatment biopsies, baseline tumor clonotype presence was undetermined.

Data came from immunoSEQ multiplex PCR; TCRdb stores just in-frame clones and leaves some out. The table has under 65,000 clones, over 70% seen once. The CDR3 sequence is 12 residues long. The ends were cut back, 10 bases at V and 4 bases at J, with 11 bases in the middle. Germline CDR1 MNHNS, CDR2 SASEGT. Indicated time point: baseline pretreatment blood. Indicated treatment: 15 Gy SBRT to primary tumor, nephrectomy 4 weeks later. The V call is TRBV6-1, the J call TRBJ1-5; D is perhaps TRBD1 (5 bases). This TCR came from a man aged 55 to 70 with renal cell carcinoma. The source material was blood, sampled from a patient whose treatment included radiotherapy and nephrectomy. The chain's CDR3 is CATGTGNQPQHF. CDR3 sequence (DNA): TGTGCCACCGGGACCGGTAATCAGCCCCAGCATTTT.